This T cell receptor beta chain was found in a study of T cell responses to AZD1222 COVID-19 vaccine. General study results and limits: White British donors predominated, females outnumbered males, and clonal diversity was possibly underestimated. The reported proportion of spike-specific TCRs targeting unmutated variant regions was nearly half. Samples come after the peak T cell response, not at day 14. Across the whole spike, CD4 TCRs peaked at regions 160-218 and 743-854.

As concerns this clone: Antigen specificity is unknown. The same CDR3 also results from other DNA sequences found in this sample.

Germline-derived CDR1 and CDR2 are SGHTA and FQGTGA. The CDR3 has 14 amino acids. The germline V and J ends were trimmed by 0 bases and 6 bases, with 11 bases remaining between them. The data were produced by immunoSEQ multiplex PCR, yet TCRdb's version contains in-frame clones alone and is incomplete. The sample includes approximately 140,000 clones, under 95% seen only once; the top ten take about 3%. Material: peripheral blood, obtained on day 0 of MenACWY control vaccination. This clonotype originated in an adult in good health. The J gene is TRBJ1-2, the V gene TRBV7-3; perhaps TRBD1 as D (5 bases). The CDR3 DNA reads TGTGCCAGCAGCTTAACAGCTCAGGGTGATGGCTACACCTTC. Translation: CASSLTAQGDGYTF.